This TCR beta chain comes out of a study of shared clonotypes between healthy human individuals. Study information: Donors consisted of two women and three men between 18 and 49.

TCRdb's copy holds only in-frame clones and misses some; the assay was immunoSEQ multiplex PCR. Seen here are 2.3 million or so clones, more than 85% observed once, and the top ten hold 0.39%. Germline V gene lookup returns CDR1 MNHEY and CDR2 SVGAGI. Trimming shortened V by 10 bases and J by 2 bases, and 15 bases separated the two germline ends. The CDR3 has 14 amino acids. V and J are TRBV6-5 and TRBJ2-1; possibly TRBD1 for D (6 bases). Sequences were obtained from naive CD4+ T cells from PBMCs. The sample's subset: CD45RA+ positively selected. This receptor was taken from a man between 18 and 35 years old in good health. Some clones in this sample may be carry-over from other donors' samples. In DNA, the CDR3 is TGTGCCACCTTACAGGGCAATGCCTACAATGAGCAGTTCTTC. Translating gives CATLQGNAYNEQFF.